Sequencing of this T cell receptor beta chain was carried out in a study of identical twins. Study results and caveats: Fewer insertions characterized abundant cord blood beta clonotypes, whereas memory repertoires showed none.

The V and J ends lost 11 bases and 4 bases, in that order; junction bases with no gene match: 5. The length of the CDR3 is 13 residues. CDR1 and CDR2 (germline): ENHRY, SYGVKD. TCRdb fed the 5' RACE reads into MiXCR, producing one record per CDR3 protein. The sample has more than 600,000 distinct CDR3 sequences, about 20% seen once. Concerning this clonotype: Antigen: not known.

This sample also appeared in a second study, on T cells expressing NK-cell markers. That source adds: Dominant NKG2C+ clonotypes were found to form about 1.0-7.5% of CD8+ T cells in six donors.

This clonotype was sampled from a woman aged 18-29 years in good health. The chain is built from TRBV10-3 and TRBJ2-3; 11 bases are a match to TRBD2. Material: PBMCs. DNA for the CDR3: TGTGCCGTGACTAGCGGGACCGCAGATACGCAGTATTTT. Translating it yields CAVTSGTADTQYF.